These T cell receptor beta chains were read from a single sample in a study of Ad26.COV2.S vaccination and SARS-CoV-2 variants. Method: immunoSEQ multiplex PCR; TCRdb's copy keeps in-frame clones and lacks some. The sample lists 410,000 or so clones; around 90% were seen once. The sequencing here drew on peripheral blood, taken in a trial of Ad26.COV2.S vaccine versus placebo. The receptors were gathered from a person aged 18 to 65 who received the Ad26.COV2.S COVID-19 vaccine or a placebo. The CDR3 runs from the conserved cysteine through the conserved F or W. D genes are given only for firm matches. Rows give clone size only sometimes, using once, few, many, or a class for an expanded clone.

D: NA; size: NA; V: TRBV6-2/TRBV6-3; J: TRBJ1-2; DNA: TGTGCCAGCAGTTACGAGAACAGTGCTCTCTATGGCTACACCTTC; CDR3: CASSYENSALYGYTF
D: TRBD1; size: NA; V: TRBV27; J: TRBJ1-2; DNA: TGTGCCAGCAGTTTCCTCCCGGGACAGGGAACGGAAGGCTACACCTTC; CDR3: CASSFLPGQGTEGYTF
D: NA; size: NA; V: TRBV5-1; J: TRBJ2-5; DNA: TGCGCCAGCAGCTTGGCCGGGACTCCGAAGACCCAGTACTTC; CDR3: CASSLAGTPKTQYF
D: TRBD2; size: NA; V: TRBV9; J: TRBJ2-5; DNA: TGTGCCAGCAGCGAACCTTTGGCGGGAGGGTCAGAGACCCAGTACTTC; CDR3: CASSEPLAGGSETQYF
D: NA; size: NA; V: TRBV5-1; J: TRBJ2-5; DNA: TGCGCCAGCAGCTTGGTGGCGAGCCAAGAGACCCAGTACTTC; CDR3: CASSLVASQETQYF
D: NA; size: few; V: TRBV10-3; J: TRBJ1-1; DNA: TGTGCCATCAGTGTTTCCGGGAACACTGAAGCTTTCTTT; CDR3: CAISVSGNTEAFF
D: NA; size: NA; V: TRBV5-6; J: TRBJ2-7; DNA: TGTGCCAGCAGCTTGGTTTCCGAGCAGTACTTC; CDR3: CASSLVSEQYF
D: TRBD2; size: NA; V: TRBV6-6; J: TRBJ2-7; DNA: TGTGCCAGCAGTTACGAAGGACTAGGTCGGGCGGAGCAGTACTTC; CDR3: CASSYEGLGRAEQYF
D: NA; size: NA; V: TRBV7-2; J: TRBJ1-5; DNA: TGTGCCAGCAGCTTGGTACAGGGCGGCAATCAGCCCCAGCATTTT; CDR3: CASSLVQGGNQPQHF
D: TRBD1; size: NA; V: TRBV9; J: TRBJ1-1; DNA: TGTGCCAGCAGCCGGGACAGGGGAGAAGCTTTCTTT; CDR3: CASSRDRGEAFF
D: TRBD1; size: NA; V: TRBV4-2; J: TRBJ2-3; DNA: TGTGCCAGCAGCCAAGACAGGGGGCTGGGCCCGCAGTATTTT; CDR3: CASSQDRGLGPQYF
D: NA; size: NA; V: TRBV5-6; J: TRBJ2-7; DNA: TGTGCCAGCAGCTCCCGGGACGGGAGTATCTACGAGCAGTACTTC; CDR3: CASSSRDGSIYEQYF
D: TRBD1; size: NA; V: TRBV6-5; J: TRBJ1-2; DNA: TGTGCCAGCAGTTACGGACAGGGTAAAAGCTATGGCTACACCTTC; CDR3: CASSYGQGKSYGYTF
D: TRBD2; size: NA; V: TRBV14; J: TRBJ2-1; DNA: TGTGCCAGCAGCCGCGCGGGAGACAATGAGCAGTTCTTC; CDR3: CASSRAGDNEQFF
D: NA; size: NA; V: TRBV7-8; J: TRBJ2-1; DNA: TGTGCCAGCAGCTCGGGACAAACTGCCTTAATCAATGAGCAGTTCTTC; CDR3: CASSSGQTALINEQFF
D: NA; size: NA; V: TRBV30; J: TRBJ1-3; DNA: TGTGCCTGGAGTGCAGGGTCCCTCTCTGGAAACACCATATATTTT; CDR3: CAWSAGSLSGNTIYF
D: TRBD1; size: NA; V: TRBV29-1; J: TRBJ2-7; DNA: TGCAGCGTTCTAAAACTCGGAGGGACAGGCTTCTACGAGCAGTACTTC; CDR3: CSVLKLGGTGFYEQYF
D: TRBD2; size: NA; V: TRBV27; J: TRBJ2-1; DNA: TGTGCCAGCAGTTCGGGACTAGCGGGAGGTTGGACGTTCTTC; CDR3: CASSSGLAGGWTFF
D: NA; size: NA; V: TRBV5-4; J: TRBJ1-2; DNA: TGTGCCAGCAGCCCGGACAGTATTATCTATGGCTACACCTTC; CDR3: CASSPDSIIYGYTF
D: TRBD2; size: NA; V: TRBV13; J: TRBJ2-5; DNA: TGTGCCAGCAGCCCACGACTAGCGGGAGGTGGAGAGACCCAGTACTTC; CDR3: CASSPRLAGGGETQYF
D: NA; size: NA; V: TRBV25-1; J: TRBJ2-2; DNA: TGTGCCAGCAGTGAGACGGGACACAACACCGGGGAGCTGTTTTTT; CDR3: CASSETGHNTGELFF
D: NA; size: NA; V: TRBV11-3; J: TRBJ2-7; DNA: TGTGCCAGCAGCTTCCGGCAGGGCTACGAGCAGTACTTC; CDR3: CASSFRQGYEQYF
D: NA; size: NA; V: TRBV6-2/TRBV6-3; J: TRBJ2-7; DNA: TGTGCCAGCAGCAGTAGCGAACCATACGAGCAGTACTTC; CDR3: CASSSSEPYEQYF
D: TRBD2; size: NA; V: TRBV3-1/TRBV3-2; J: TRBJ2-7; DNA: TGTGCCAGCAGGGAATCGACTAGCGGTACCTACGAGCAGTACTTC; CDR3: CASRESTSGTYEQYF
D: TRBD2; size: NA; V: TRBV19; J: TRBJ2-1; DNA: TGTGCCAGTAGTACAGGGACTAGCGGGAGAAATGAGCAGTTCTTC; CDR3: CASSTGTSGRNEQFF
D: NA; size: NA; V: TRBV15; J: TRBJ2-1; DNA: TGTGCCACCAGCAGAGAAGTTAGTTCAGTCCTTGTAGCCGACAATGAGCAGTTCTTC; CDR3: CATSREVSSVLVADNEQFF
D: TRBD2; size: few; V: TRBV5-1; J: TRBJ2-1; DNA: TGCGCCAGCAGCATAAGCGGGAGCCCCCCTGGGGGGCAGTTCTTC; CDR3: CASSISGSPPGGQFF
D: TRBD1; size: NA; V: TRBV7-8; J: TRBJ2-1; DNA: TGTGCCAGCAGCACCCGGGACAGGGTAGTGTACAATGAGCAGTTCTTC; CDR3: CASSTRDRVVYNEQFF
D: TRBD1; size: NA; V: TRBV5-4; J: TRBJ2-3; DNA: TGTGCCAGCAGCTCACCCCCGGGACAGGCTAGCACAGATACGCAGTATTTT; CDR3: CASSSPPGQASTDTQYF
D: NA; size: NA; V: TRBV28; J: TRBJ1-6; DNA: TGTGCCAGCAGTTACCGTGCCCTTTCACCCCTCCACTTT; CDR3: CASSYRALSPLHF
D: NA; size: NA; V: TRBV18; J: TRBJ2-7; DNA: TGTGCCAGCTCACTCGCAGCCCCACTGGACTCCTACGAGCAGTACTTC; CDR3: CASSLAAPLDSYEQYF
D: TRBD1; size: NA; V: TRBV10-3; J: TRBJ1-5; DNA: TGTGCCATCAGTGGCGGACAGGGGGGGAGCAATCAGCCCCAGCATTTT; CDR3: CAISGGQGGSNQPQHF
D: NA; size: NA; V: TRBV7-2; J: TRBJ1-6; DNA: TGTGCCAGCAGCTTACAGGGCAGTAATTCACCCCTCCACTTT; CDR3: CASSLQGSNSPLHF
D: NA; size: NA; V: TRBV7-2; J: TRBJ2-7; DNA: TGTGCCAGCAGCTTAGATATCACGACCTACGAGCAGTACTTC; CDR3: CASSLDITTYEQYF
D: TRBD2; size: once; V: TRBV10-3; J: TRBJ2-5; DNA: TGTGCCATCAGTGCAGGACGGGGACTAGCGAAATTTGCCCAAGAGACCCAGTACTTC; CDR3: CAISAGRGLAKFAQETQYF
D: NA; size: NA; V: TRBV7-2; J: TRBJ2-5; DNA: TGTGCCAGCGGCGGTGGGGTTGGAGAGACCCAGTACTTC; CDR3: CASGGGVGETQYF
D: NA; size: NA; V: TRBV30; J: TRBJ1-1; DNA: TGTGCCTTGTCGGACCGAAGCACTGAAGCTTTCTTT; CDR3: CALSDRSTEAFF